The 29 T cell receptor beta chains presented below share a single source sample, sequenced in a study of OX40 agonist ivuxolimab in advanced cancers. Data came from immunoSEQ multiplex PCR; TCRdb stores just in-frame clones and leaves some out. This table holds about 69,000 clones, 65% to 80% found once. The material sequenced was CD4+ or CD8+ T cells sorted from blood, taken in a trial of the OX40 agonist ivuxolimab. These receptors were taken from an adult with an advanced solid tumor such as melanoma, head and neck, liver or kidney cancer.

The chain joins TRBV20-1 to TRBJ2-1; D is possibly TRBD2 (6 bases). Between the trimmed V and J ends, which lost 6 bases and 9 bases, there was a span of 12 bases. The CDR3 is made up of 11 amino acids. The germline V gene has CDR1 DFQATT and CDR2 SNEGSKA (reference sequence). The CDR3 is CSANRRVEQFF. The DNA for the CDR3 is TGCAGTGCAAACAGGAGGGTTGAGCAGTTCTTC.

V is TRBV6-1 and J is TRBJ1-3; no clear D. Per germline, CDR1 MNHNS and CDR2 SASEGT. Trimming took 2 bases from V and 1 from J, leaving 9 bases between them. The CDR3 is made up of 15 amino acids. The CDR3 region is CASSEKPFSGNTIYF. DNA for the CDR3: TGTGCCAGCAGTGAAAAGCCCTTTTCTGGAAACACCATATATTTT.

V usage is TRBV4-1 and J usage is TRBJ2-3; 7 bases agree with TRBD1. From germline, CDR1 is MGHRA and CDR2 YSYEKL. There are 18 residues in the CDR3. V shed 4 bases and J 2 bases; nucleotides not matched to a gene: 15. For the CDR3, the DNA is TGCGCCAGCAGCCCAGCCCCTTACAGGGGCCGCCTCACAGATACGCAGTATTTT. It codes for CASSPAPYRGRLTDTQYF.

The CDR3 reads CASSEYTASSYEQYF. The CDR3 DNA follows: TGTGCCAGCAGTGAATATACGGCGAGCTCCTACGAGCAGTACTTC. This chain links TRBV25-1 with TRBJ2-7, with D unresolved. This CDR3 contains 15 residues. V lost 0 bases, J lost 0 bases, and 9 bases lay in between. Germline V gene sequence: CDR1 MGHDK, CDR2 SYGVNS.

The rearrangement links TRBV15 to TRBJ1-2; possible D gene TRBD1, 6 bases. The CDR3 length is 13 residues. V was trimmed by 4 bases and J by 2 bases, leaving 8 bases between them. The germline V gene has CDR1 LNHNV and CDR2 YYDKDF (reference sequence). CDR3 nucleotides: TGTGCCACCAGCAACGGACAGAACTATGGCTACACCTTC. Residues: CATSNGQNYGYTF.

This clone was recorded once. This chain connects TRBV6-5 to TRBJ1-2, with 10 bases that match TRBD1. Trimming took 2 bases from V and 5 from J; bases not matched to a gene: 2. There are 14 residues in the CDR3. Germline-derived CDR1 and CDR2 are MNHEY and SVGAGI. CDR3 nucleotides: TGTGCCAGCAGTTACGGGACAGGGGAGTATGGCTACACCTTC. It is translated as CASSYGTGEYGYTF.

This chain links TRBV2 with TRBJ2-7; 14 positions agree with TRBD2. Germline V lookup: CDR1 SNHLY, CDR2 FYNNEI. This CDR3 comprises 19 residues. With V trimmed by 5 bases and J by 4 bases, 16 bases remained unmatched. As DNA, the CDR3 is TGTGCCAGCAGTCCCCAGAGATCCGGGACTAGCGGGAGAGGGTACGAGCAGTACTTC. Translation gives CASSPQRSGTSGRGYEQYF.

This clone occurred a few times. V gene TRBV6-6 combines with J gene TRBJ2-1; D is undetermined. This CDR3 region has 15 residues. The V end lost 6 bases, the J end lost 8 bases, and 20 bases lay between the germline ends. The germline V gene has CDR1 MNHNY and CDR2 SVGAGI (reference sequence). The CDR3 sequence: CASSPSREIVYEQFF. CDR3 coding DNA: TGTGCCAGCAGCCCGTCTAGGGAAATCGTCTATGAGCAGTTCTTC.

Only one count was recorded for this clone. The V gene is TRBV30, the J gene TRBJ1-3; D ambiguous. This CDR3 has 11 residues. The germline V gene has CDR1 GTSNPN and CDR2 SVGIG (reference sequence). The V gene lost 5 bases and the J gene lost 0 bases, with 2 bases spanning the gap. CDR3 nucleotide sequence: TGTGCCTGGGACTCTGGAAACACCATATATTTT. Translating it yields CAWDSGNTIYF. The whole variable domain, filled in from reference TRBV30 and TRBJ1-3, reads SQTIHQWPATLVQPVGSPLSLECTVEGTSNPNLYWYRQAAGRGLQLLFYSVGIGQISSEVPQNLSASRPQDRQFILSSKKLLLSDSGFYLCAWDSGNTIYFGEGSWLTVV.

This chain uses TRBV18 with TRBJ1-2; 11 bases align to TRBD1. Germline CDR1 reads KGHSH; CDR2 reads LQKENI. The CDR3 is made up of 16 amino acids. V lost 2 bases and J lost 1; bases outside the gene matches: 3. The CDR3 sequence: CASSPGGTGGNYGYTF. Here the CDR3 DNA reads TGTGCCAGCTCACCAGGAGGGACAGGGGGTAACTATGGCTACACCTTC.

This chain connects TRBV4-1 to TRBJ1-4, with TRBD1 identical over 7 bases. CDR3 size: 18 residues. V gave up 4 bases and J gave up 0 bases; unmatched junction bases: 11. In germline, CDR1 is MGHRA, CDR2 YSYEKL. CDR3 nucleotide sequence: TGCGCCAGCAGCCGGGGGACAGCTGGGGTGGCAACTAATGAAAAACTGTTTTTT. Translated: CASSRGTAGVATNEKLFF.

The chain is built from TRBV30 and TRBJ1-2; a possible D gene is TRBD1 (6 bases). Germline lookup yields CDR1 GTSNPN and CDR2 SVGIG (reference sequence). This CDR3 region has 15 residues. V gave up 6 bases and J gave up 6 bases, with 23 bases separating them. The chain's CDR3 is CACRLEDRPRNGYTF. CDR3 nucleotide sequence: TGTGCCTGTCGCCTCGAAGACAGGCCTAGGAATGGCTACACCTTC.

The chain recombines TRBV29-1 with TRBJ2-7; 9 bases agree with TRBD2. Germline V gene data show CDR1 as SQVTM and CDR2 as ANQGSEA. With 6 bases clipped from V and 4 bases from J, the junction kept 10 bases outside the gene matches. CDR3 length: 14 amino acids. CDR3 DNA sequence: TGCAGCGTCGTACCTCCGACTAGCGGATACGAGCAGTACTTC. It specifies CSVVPPTSGYEQYF.

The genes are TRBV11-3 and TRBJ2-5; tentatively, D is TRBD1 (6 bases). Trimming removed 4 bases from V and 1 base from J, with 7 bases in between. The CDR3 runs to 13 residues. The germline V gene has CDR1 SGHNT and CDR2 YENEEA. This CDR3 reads CASSSGAQETQYF. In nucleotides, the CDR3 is TGTGCCAGCAGCTCAGGGGCCCAAGAGACCCAGTACTTC.

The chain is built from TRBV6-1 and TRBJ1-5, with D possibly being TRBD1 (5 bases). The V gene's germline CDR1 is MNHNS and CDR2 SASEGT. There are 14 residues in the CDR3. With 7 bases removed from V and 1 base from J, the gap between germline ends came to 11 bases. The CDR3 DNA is TGTGCCAGCACCTCCTCAGGGAGCAATCAGCCCCAGCATTTT. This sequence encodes CASTSSGSNQPQHF.

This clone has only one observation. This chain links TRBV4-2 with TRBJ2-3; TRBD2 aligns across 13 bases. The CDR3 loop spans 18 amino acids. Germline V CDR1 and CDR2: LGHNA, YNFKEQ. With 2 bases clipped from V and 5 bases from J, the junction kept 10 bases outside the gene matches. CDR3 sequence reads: CASSQYTLAGGPEDTQYF. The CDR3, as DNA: TGTGCCAGCAGCCAATACACACTAGCGGGAGGGCCTGAAGATACGCAGTATTTT.

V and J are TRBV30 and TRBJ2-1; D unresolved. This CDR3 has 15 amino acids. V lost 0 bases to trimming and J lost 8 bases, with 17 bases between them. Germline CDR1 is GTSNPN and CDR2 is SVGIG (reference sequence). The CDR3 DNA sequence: TGTGCCTGGAGTGTACCCGGCAGTCGTAACCATGAGCAGTTCTTC. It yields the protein CAWSVPGSRNHEQFF.

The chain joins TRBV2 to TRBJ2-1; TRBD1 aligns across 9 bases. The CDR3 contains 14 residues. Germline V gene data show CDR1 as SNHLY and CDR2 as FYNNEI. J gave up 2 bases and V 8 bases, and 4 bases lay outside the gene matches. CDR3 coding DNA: TGTGCCAGCGGGAGGGACAGGGCCTACAATGAGCAGTTCTTC. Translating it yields CASGRDRAYNEQFF.

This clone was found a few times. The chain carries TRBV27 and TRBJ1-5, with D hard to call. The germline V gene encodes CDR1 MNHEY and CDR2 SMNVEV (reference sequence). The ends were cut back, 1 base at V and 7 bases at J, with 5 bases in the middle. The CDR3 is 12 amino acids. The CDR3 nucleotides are TGTGCCAGCAGTTTATTAGGGCAGCCCCAGCATTTT. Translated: CASSLLGQPQHF.

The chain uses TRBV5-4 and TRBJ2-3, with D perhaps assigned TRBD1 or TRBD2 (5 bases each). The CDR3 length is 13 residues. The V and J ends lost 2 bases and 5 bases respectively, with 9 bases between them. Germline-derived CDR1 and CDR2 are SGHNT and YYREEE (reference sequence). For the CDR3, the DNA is TGTGCCAGCAGCTTTGAGAGGGGAGATACGCAGTATTTT. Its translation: CASSFERGDTQYF.

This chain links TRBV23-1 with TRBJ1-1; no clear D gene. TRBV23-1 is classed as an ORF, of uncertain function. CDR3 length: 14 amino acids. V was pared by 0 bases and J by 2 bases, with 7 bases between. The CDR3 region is CASSQSRPNTEAFF. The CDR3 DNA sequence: TGCGCCAGCAGTCAATCCAGACCAAACACTGAAGCTTTCTTT.

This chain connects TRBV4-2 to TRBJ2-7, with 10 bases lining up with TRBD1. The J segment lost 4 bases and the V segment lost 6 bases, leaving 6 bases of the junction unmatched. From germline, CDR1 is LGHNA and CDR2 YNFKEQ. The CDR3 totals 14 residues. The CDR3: CASRGGQGTYEQYF. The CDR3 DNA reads TGTGCCAGCAGAGGGGGACAGGGGACTTACGAGCAGTACTTC.

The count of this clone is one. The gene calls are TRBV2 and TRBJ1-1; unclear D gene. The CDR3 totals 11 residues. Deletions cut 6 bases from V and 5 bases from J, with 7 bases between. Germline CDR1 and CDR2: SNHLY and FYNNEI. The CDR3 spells CASSVQTEAFF. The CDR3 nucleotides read TGTGCCAGCAGCGTTCAGACTGAAGCTTTCTTT.

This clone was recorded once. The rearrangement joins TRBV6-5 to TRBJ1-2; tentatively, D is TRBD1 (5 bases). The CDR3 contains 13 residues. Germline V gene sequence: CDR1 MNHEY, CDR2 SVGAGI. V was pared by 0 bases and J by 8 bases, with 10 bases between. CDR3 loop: CASSYSGVRGYTF. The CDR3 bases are TGTGCCAGCAGTTACTCGGGGGTTCGCGGCTACACCTTC.

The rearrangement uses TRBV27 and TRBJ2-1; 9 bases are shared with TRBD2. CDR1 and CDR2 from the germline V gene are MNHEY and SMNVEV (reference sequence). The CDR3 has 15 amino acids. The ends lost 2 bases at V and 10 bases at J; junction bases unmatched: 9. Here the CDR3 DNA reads TGTGCCAGCAGTTTAGGGGTAGCGGGAGTACAGGAGCAGTTCTTC. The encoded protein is CASSLGVAGVQEQFF.

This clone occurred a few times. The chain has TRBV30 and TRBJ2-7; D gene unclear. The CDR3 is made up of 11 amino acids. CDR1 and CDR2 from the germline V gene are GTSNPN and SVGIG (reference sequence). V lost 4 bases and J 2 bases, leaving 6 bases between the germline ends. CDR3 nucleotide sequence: TGTGCCTGGATAACGGCCTACGAGCAGTACTTC. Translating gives CAWITAYEQYF.

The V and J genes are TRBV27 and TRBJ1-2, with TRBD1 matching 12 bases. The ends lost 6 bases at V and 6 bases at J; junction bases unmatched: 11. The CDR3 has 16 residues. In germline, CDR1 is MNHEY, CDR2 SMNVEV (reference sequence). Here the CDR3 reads CASRKSPGQGADGYTF. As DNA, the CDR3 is TGTGCCAGCAGGAAATCCCCGGGACAGGGGGCGGATGGCTACACCTTC.

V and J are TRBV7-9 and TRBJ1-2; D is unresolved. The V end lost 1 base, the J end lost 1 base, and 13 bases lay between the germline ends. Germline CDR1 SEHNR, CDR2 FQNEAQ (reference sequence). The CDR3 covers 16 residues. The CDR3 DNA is TGTGCCAGCAGCTTAGAGAGTGGCGGCAGTAACTATGGCTACACCTTC. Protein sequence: CASSLESGGSNYGYTF.

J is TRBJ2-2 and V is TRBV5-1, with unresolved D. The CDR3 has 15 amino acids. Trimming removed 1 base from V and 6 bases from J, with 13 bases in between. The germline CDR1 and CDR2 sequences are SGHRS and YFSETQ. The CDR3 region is CASSLSVLAAGELFF. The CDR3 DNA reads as TGCGCCAGCAGCTTGAGCGTGTTGGCGGCCGGGGAGCTGTTTTTT.